This is a list of T cell receptor beta chains from one sample in a study of untreated major depressive disorder. Sequencing was performed with immunoSEQ multiplex PCR; in TCRdb, only in-frame clones are kept and a portion is missing. This sample has tens of thousands of clones, with 89% found just once. Sequencing was performed on CD4+ T cells from PBMCs. The receptors were gathered from a woman in her thirties or forties in good health. CDR3s include the opening cysteine and the closing phenylalanine or tryptophan. A D gene is named only where the DNA matches it firmly. The size of a clone is reported for some rows only, either as once, few or many, or as a class for expanded clones.

j_gene | v_gene | d_gene | abundance | CDR3aa | CDR3nt
TRBJ1-5 | TRBV6-1 | TRBD1 | . | CASSEGQGARQPQHF | TGTGCCAGCAGTGAGGGACAGGGGGCAAGGCAGCCCCAGCATTTT
TRBJ2-5 | TRBV7-6 | TRBD2 | . | CASSSSGGETQYF | TGTGCCAGCAGCTCCAGCGGGGGAGAGACCCAGTACTTC
TRBJ1-1 | TRBV10-2 | TRBD1 | . | CASSRQGALNTEAFF | TGCGCCAGCAGTCGACAGGGGGCCCTAAACACTGAAGCTTTCTTT
TRBJ2-7 | TRBV27 | . | . | CASSPLWWVEQYF | TGTGCCAGCAGTCCGCTTTGGTGGGTAGAGCAGTACTTC
TRBJ2-1 | TRBV11-2 | TRBD2 | . | CASSFGLAGGDEQFF | TGTGCCAGCAGCTTCGGACTAGCGGGAGGGGATGAGCAGTTCTTC
TRBJ2-2 | TRBV4-2 | . | once | CASSQLELATGELFF | TGTGCCAGCAGCCAATTAGAATTAGCGACCGGGGAGCTGTTTTTT
TRBJ2-4 | TRBV19 | TRBD1 | . | CASGTGISLGTKNIQYF | TGTGCCAGTGGGACAGGGATTTCCCTGGGGACCAAAAACATTCAGTACTTC
TRBJ2-5 | TRBV10-3 | TRBD2 | . | CATRVGGLEETQYF | TGTGCCACCAGGGTGGGAGGGCTGGAAGAGACCCAGTACTTC
TRBJ2-2 | TRBV5-1 | TRBD1 | . | CASSVGQGNTGELFF | TGCGCCAGCAGCGTTGGACAGGGCAACACCGGGGAGCTGTTTTTT
TRBJ1-6 | TRBV18 | . | . | CASSPKGDSPLHF | TGTGCCAGCTCACCAAAGGGAGATTCACCCCTCCACTTT
TRBJ2-1 | TRBV6-1 | . | once | CASSGGPNNEQFF | TGTGCCAGCAGTGGTGGGCCCAACAATGAGCAGTTCTTC
TRBJ1-3 | TRBV6-1 | . | . | CASKWASGNTIYF | TGTGCCAGCAAGTGGGCATCAGGAAACACCATATATTTT
TRBJ2-5 | TRBV9 | . | . | CASSVGQRQETQYF | TGTGCCAGCAGCGTAGGACAGAGACAAGAGACCCAGTACTTC
TRBJ1-6 | TRBV27 | . | . | CASSLTGFLNSPLHF | TGTGCCAGCAGTTTAACAGGGTTTTTGAATTCACCCCTCCACTTT
TRBJ2-2 | TRBV27 | TRBD2 | . | CASALGLAGGAGELFF | TGTGCCAGCGCCTTGGGCCTAGCGGGAGGGGCCGGGGAGCTGTTTTTT
TRBJ1-4 | TRBV27 | . | . | CASSLWGLGSEKLFF | TGTGCCAGCAGTTTATGGGGGCTGGGGAGTGAAAAACTGTTTTTT
TRBJ2-3 | TRBV5-4 | TRBD2 | . | CASSLRLAGSTDTQYF | TGTGCCAGCAGCTTAAGACTAGCGGGATCTACAGATACGCAGTATTTT
TRBJ2-2 | TRBV19 | TRBD1 | . | CASKQGPGELFF | TGTGCCAGCAAACAGGGGCCCGGGGAGCTGTTTTTT
TRBJ1-2 | TRBV28 | TRBD1 | once | CASSTPRQGAEGGYTF | TGTGCCAGCAGTACGCCGCGACAGGGAGCGGAGGGTGGCTACACCTTC
TRBJ1-1 | TRBV4-1 | . | . | CASRSYRVRGGAFF | TGCGCCAGCAGGTCGTATAGAGTGCGGGGGGGAGCTTTCTTT
TRBJ2-2 | TRBV14 | . | . | CASSQDPTGELFF | TGTGCCAGCAGCCAAGATCCCACCGGGGAGCTGTTTTTT
TRBJ2-1 | TRBV11-2 | . | . | CASSSRLQSSYNEQFF | TGTGCCAGCAGCTCAAGACTACAGAGCTCCTACAATGAGCAGTTCTTC
TRBJ2-2 | TRBV5-6 | . | . | CASSRAGNPNTGELFF | TGTGCCAGCAGTCGAGCCGGGAATCCAAACACCGGGGAGCTGTTTTTT
TRBJ2-6 | TRBV5-4 | . | . | CASSLEGSGANVLTF | TGTGCCAGCAGCTTGGAGGGGTCCGGGGCCAACGTCCTGACTTTC
TRBJ1-4 | TRBV19 | TRBD1 | . | CASSTADRYNEKLFF | TGTGCCAGTAGTACTGCGGACAGGTATAATGAAAAACTGTTTTTT
TRBJ1-2 | TRBV14 | . | . | CASSQDPLRQEPYGYTF | TGTGCCAGCAGCCAAGACCCCTTACGACAGGAGCCCTATGGCTACACCTTC
TRBJ1-5 | TRBV27 | TRBD1 | . | CASSWDSNQPQHF | TGTGCCAGCAGTTGGGACAGTAATCAGCCCCAGCATTTT
TRBJ1-6 | TRBV7-6 | . | . | CASSLGDPNSPLHF | TGTGCCAGCAGCTTAGGGGACCCTAATTCACCCCTCCACTTT